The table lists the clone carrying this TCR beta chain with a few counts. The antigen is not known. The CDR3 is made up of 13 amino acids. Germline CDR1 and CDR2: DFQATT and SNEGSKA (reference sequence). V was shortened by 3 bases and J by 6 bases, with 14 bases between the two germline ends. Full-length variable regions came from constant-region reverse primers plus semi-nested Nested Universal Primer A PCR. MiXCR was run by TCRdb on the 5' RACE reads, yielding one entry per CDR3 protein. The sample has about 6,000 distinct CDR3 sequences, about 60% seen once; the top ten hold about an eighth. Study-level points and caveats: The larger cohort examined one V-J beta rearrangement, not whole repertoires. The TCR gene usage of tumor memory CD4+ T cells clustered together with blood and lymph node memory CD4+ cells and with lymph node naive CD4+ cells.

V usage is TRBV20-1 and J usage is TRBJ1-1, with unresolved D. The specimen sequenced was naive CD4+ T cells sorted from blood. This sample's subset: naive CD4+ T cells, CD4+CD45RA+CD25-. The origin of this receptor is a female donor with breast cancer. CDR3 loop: CSASIVGLSEAFF. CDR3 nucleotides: TGCAGTGCTAGTATTGTGGGGTTGTCTGAAGCTTTCTTT.